A single sample gave rise to the 16 T cell receptor beta chains below, sequenced in a study of shared clonotypes between healthy human individuals. TCRdb's table, derived via immunoSEQ multiplex PCR, lists solely in-frame clones and lacks some. This table holds 2 million to 3 million clones, roughly 93% found once. Specimen: naive CD4+ T cells from PBMCs. Subset defined: CD45RA+ positively selected. These receptors all come from a man aged 18 to 30 in good health. Some clones in this sample may be carry-over from other donors' samples.

The gene calls are TRBV5-1 and TRBJ2-1, with a weak D call TRBD2 (5 bases). V was cut by 3 bases and J by 6 bases, with 16 bases left in between. Germline V CDR1 and CDR2: SGHRS, YFSETQ. This CDR3 region has 15 residues. DNA of the CDR3: TGCGCCAGCAGCTCCCAAGCGGCAGCCGCCAATGAGCAGTTCTTC. This sequence encodes CASSSQAAAANEQFF.

With regard to this clone: At one of its ends the junction is not consistent with the germline gene, which may arise from a read error. The chain is built from TRBV9 and TRBJ1-1; D uncertain. Germline lookup yields CDR1 SGDLS and CDR2 YYNGEE. There are 13 residues in the CDR3. The CDR3 loop is CTSSVTRMTEAFF. In DNA, the CDR3 is TGTACCAGCAGCGTCACAAGGATGACTGAAGCTTTCTTT.

The chain couples TRBV7-9 to TRBJ2-2; tentative D call: TRBD1 (6 bases). The ends were cut back, 5 bases at V and 4 bases at J, with 8 bases in the middle. Germline lookup yields CDR1 SEHNR and CDR2 FQNEAQ (reference sequence). The CDR3 totals 13 residues. The CDR3 DNA is TGTGCCAGCAGCACAGGGTCCACCGGGGAGCTGTTTTTT. It is translated as CASSTGSTGELFF. Combining the CDR3 with reference TRBV7-9 and TRBJ2-2 gives the whole variable domain DTGVSQNPRHKITKRGQNVTFRCDPISEHNRLYWYRQTLGQGPEFLTYFQNEAQLEKSRLLSDRFSAERPKGSFSTLEIQRTEQGDSAMYLCASSTGSTGELFFGEGSRLTVL.

In nucleotides, the CDR3 is TGTGCCAGCAGCTTGCCAGGGGGAGGGGATACGCAGTATTTT. Translating gives CASSLPGGGDTQYF. This chain joins TRBV5-4 and TRBJ2-3, with D perhaps TRBD1 or TRBD2 (7 bases each). The CDR3 contains 14 residues. V was clipped by 1 base and J by 6 bases, with 12 bases between them. CDR1 is SGHNT, CDR2 YYREEE, per germline (reference sequence).

Only one count was recorded for this clone. The rearrangement links TRBV25-1 to TRBJ1-5; tentatively, D is TRBD1 (6 bases). Germline V lookup: CDR1 MGHDK, CDR2 SYGVNS. Trimming took 10 bases from V and 10 from J, leaving 20 bases between them. The CDR3 runs to 13 residues. As DNA, the CDR3 is TGTGCCACCAGGGGCAGGGCCAATGAACCCCAGCATTTT. This sequence encodes CATRGRANEPQHF.

This clone appeared a single time. The J gene is TRBJ1-3, the V gene TRBV7-9; 8 bases agree with TRBD1. J gave up 5 bases and V 5 bases, and 8 bases lay outside the gene matches. CDR3 length: 15 residues. Germline V gene lookup returns CDR1 SEHNR and CDR2 FQNEAQ (reference sequence). The CDR3 region is CASSARTGSRNTIYF. Written as DNA, the CDR3 is TGTGCCAGCAGCGCTAGGACAGGGAGCAGAAACACCATATATTTT. Drawing the rest from reference TRBV7-9 and TRBJ1-3, the complete variable domain is DTGVSQNPRHKITKRGQNVTFRCDPISEHNRLYWYRQTLGQGPEFLTYFQNEAQLEKSRLLSDRFSAERPKGSFSTLEIQRTEQGDSAMYLCASSARTGSRNTIYFGEGSWLTVV.

For this clone: Within the sample, other DNA sequences also encode this same CDR3. The chain uses TRBV7-9 and TRBJ1-1, with unresolved D. Deletions cut 2 bases from V and 4 bases from J, with 2 bases between. The germline CDR1 and CDR2 sequences are SEHNR and FQNEAQ (reference sequence). This CDR3 spans 11 amino acids. This CDR3 reads CASSLSTEAFF. CDR3 DNA: TGTGCCAGCAGCTTAAGCACTGAAGCTTTCTTT.

This chain joins TRBV10-3 and TRBJ2-3, with D hard to call. The germline CDR1 and CDR2 sequences are ENHRY and SYGVKD. Trimming shortened V by 6 bases and J by 6 bases, and 7 bases separated the two germline ends. The CDR3 has 11 residues. The CDR3 protein is CAIRESDTQYF. The CDR3 DNA is TGTGCCATCAGGGAGAGCGATACGCAGTATTTT.

The gene calls are TRBV9 and TRBJ1-1; 10 nucleotides agree with TRBD1. The CDR3 totals 14 residues. Germline loops: CDR1 SGDLS, CDR2 YYNGEE. The V and J ends lost 3 bases and 10 bases, in that order; junction bases with no gene match: 9. The CDR3, as DNA: TGTGCCAGCAGCGCGGGACAGGGGAATTGGGGAGCTTTCTTT. Its protein product is CASSAGQGNWGAFF.

The chain uses TRBV11-2 and TRBJ2-3; D remains unclear. CDR1 is SGHAT and CDR2 is FQNNGV in the germline V gene. The CDR3 covers 13 residues. The germline V and J ends were trimmed by 6 bases and 3 bases, with 10 bases remaining between them. The CDR3 DNA follows: TGTGCCAGCAGATCAGTGGGGACAGATACGCAGTATTTT. It is translated as CASRSVGTDTQYF.

This rearrangement joins TRBV5-1 to TRBJ2-7; 7 bases match TRBD1. J was trimmed by 2 bases and V by 4 bases; bases with no gene match: 9. CDR1 is SGHRS, CDR2 YFSETQ, per germline. The CDR3 is 15 amino acids. CDR3 coding DNA: TGCGCCAGCAGCCCAACTAGGGACAGAGCCTACGAGCAGTACTTC. Encoded protein: CASSPTRDRAYEQYF.

The V call is TRBV2, the J call TRBJ2-1; 11 nucleotides align to TRBD2. V shed 4 bases, J shed 12 bases, and the junction held 2 bases outside the gene matches. In germline, CDR1 is SNHLY, CDR2 FYNNEI. The CDR3 sequence is 12 residues long. The CDR3 DNA is TGTGCCAGCAGTGGTCTAGCGGGAGGGCAGTTCTTC. This gives the protein CASSGLAGGQFF.

This sequence joins TRBV30 and TRBJ1-2; D remains ambiguous. The CDR3 totals 12 residues. With 0 bases removed from V and 8 bases from J, the gap between germline ends came to 10 bases. Germline assignment: CDR1 GTSNPN and CDR2 SVGIG (reference sequence). The CDR3 loop reads CAWSVRGGGYTF. In DNA form, the CDR3 reads TGTGCCTGGAGTGTACGAGGCGGGGGCTACACCTTC. The complete variable domain, with remaining parts taken from reference TRBV30 and TRBJ1-2, reads SQTIHQWPATLVQPVGSPLSLECTVEGTSNPNLYWYRQAAGRGLQLLFYSVGIGQISSEVPQNLSASRPQDRQFILSSKKLLLSDSGFYLCAWSVRGGGYTFGSGTRLTVV.

J is TRBJ1-2 and V is TRBV5-1; 12 bases match TRBD1. Germline V gives CDR1 SGHRS, CDR2 YFSETQ. The CDR3 contains 15 residues. V lost 4 bases to trimming and J lost 6 bases; unmatched junction nucleotides: 7. CDR3 DNA: TGCGCCAGCAGCGAGGGACAGGGGGCTTTCAATGGCTACACCTTC. Translating gives CASSEGQGAFNGYTF.

V is TRBV5-1 and J is TRBJ2-7; the match to TRBD2 covers 9 bases. Germline CDR1 and CDR2: SGHRS and YFSETQ. V was clipped by 2 bases and J by 3 bases; unmatched bases: 6. The CDR3 has 15 residues. The DNA of the CDR3 is TGCGCCAGCAGCTTATTTAGCGGGAGTATCTACGAGCAGTACTTC. The encoded protein is CASSLFSGSIYEQYF. Drawing the rest from reference TRBV5-1 and TRBJ2-7, the complete variable domain is KAGVTQTPRYLIKTRGQQVTLSCSPISGHRSVSWYQQTPGQGLQFLFEYFSETQRNKGNFPGRFSGRQFSNSRSEMNVSTLELGDSALYLCASSLFSGSIYEQYFGPGTRLTVT.

The rearrangement joins TRBV7-9 to TRBJ1-1; 7 nucleotides agree with TRBD1. V trimming: 5 bases; J trimming: 4 bases; junction bases outside the gene matches: 4. Germline V lookup: CDR1 SEHNR, CDR2 FQNEAQ (reference sequence). This CDR3 has 13 residues. The CDR3 bases are TGTGCCAGCAGCGACCAGGGGGTCACTGAAGCTTTCTTT. The encoded protein is CASSDQGVTEAFF.